This T cell receptor beta chain appears in the sequencing data of a study of cytomegalovirus exposure and HLA in healthy donors. Study-wide findings and caveats: The investigators catalogued 164 TCR beta chains as cytomegalovirus-associated. The HLA-A and HLA-B alleles of most subjects were reportedly predicted accurately from TCR beta sequences.

13 Jbeta primers and 60 Vbeta primers were used for the PCR. Authors' analysis steps: An analysis performed later counted 81 million or so unique TCR beta chains (roughly 11 million of them shared). The data were produced by immunoSEQ multiplex PCR, yet TCRdb's version contains in-frame clones alone and is incomplete. V and J calls plus clone size are reproduced from that table; the DNA served to infer D and trimming. The table has approximately 110,000 clones, approximately 80% seen once. Trimming at V came to 5 bases and at J to 0 bases, leaving 16 bases not matched to a gene. The CDR3 has 18 amino acids. Germline CDR1 SGHTA, CDR2 FQGNSA. Note on this clone: Its cognate antigen is unknown.

The sample consisted of PBMCs. The gene calls are TRBV7-2 and TRBJ2-7; 7 bases line up with TRBD1. This sequence was found in a man aged 45-65 years in good health and CMV-seronegative. The CDR3 reads CASSLSGTAISSSYEQYF. For the CDR3, the DNA is TGTGCCAGCAGCCTCTCCGGGACAGCCATATCTAGCTCCTACGAGCAGTACTTC.